This paragraph reports one T cell receptor (beta chain). No antigen is known for it. This specimen belongs to a study of vaccination and CD4 T cells after COVID-19. After removal of 0 bases from V and 3 bases from J, the junction contained 6 bases not matched to a gene. The CDR3 loop spans 16 amino acids. Germline V gene data show CDR1 as DFQATT and CDR2 as SNEGSKA (reference sequence). Sequencing of cultured CD4+ T cell DNA used the Oncomine TCR Beta short-read assay. TCRdb re-called the PCR reads with MiXCR, one entry per CDR3 protein. The data show approximately 12,000 distinct CDR3 sequences, around 60% seen once. Treatment given: roughly 10-day PBMC culture with coronavirus spike peptide pools or control peptides (ViraFEST assay).

The rearrangement uses TRBV20-1 and TRBJ2-2; 8 positions match TRBD2. What was sequenced was CD4+ T cells from blood, cultured in vitro. The sequence derives from a human donor who had recovered from COVID-19. In nucleotides, the CDR3 is TGCAGTGCTAGAGACCCCACGGGAGGGGACACCGGGGAGCTGTTTTTT. The encoded protein is CSARDPTGGDTGELFF.